Included here is one T cell receptor (beta chain) sequence, with context. Its antigen remains unknown. These data belong to a study of vaccination and CD4 T cells after COVID-19. Looking at the study overall: Post-COVID samples were collected a median around 100 days following diagnosis, spanning 35 to 161.

V gave up 0 bases and J gave up 5 bases, with 7 bases separating them. Germline-derived CDR1 and CDR2 are ENHRY and SYGVKD. The CDR3 loop spans 13 amino acids. Indicated treatment: roughly 10-day PBMC culture with coronavirus spike peptide pools or control peptides (ViraFEST assay). PBMCs, plated at a few million per well, were grown in the presence of around 10 IU/ml IL-2 and 8.5 to 10 ug/ml peptide pools. Scientists ran DNA taken from cultured CD4+ T cells through the Oncomine TCR Beta short-read assay for sequencing. TCRdb analysed the PCR reads with MiXCR anew, one entry per CDR3 protein. The sample lists 2,500 to 3,500 distinct CDR3 sequences, approximately 83% seen once, with approximately 23% in the top ten.

The clonotype was recovered from a human donor who had recovered from COVID-19. V is TRBV10-3 and J is TRBJ2-5; D is unclear. The sequenced sample consisted of CD4+ T cells from blood, cultured in vitro. This chain's CDR3 is CAISESNRETQYF. The CDR3 DNA reads TGTGCCATCAGTGAGTCGAATAGGGAGACCCAGTACTTC.